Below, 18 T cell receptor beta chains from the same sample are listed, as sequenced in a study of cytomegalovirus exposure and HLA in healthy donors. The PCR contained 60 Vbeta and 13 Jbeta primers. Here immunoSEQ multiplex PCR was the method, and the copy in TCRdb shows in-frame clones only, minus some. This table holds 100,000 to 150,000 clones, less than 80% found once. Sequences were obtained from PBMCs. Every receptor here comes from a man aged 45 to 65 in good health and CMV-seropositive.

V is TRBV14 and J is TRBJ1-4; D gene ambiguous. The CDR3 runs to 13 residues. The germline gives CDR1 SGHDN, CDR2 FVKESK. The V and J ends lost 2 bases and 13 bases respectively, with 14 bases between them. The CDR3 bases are TGTGCCAGCAGCCAACTTGCCTCCTCGGGACTGTTTTTT. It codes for CASSQLASSGLFF.

The CDR3 here is CASLPSGRASNEQFF. Written as DNA, the CDR3 is TGTGCCAGTCTTCCTAGCGGGAGGGCCAGCAATGAGCAGTTCTTC. The chain is built from TRBV2 and TRBJ2-1; TRBD2 agrees at 12 bases. Germline-derived CDR1 and CDR2 are SNHLY and FYNNEI. V gave up 9 bases and J gave up 6 bases; unmatched junction bases: 9. This CDR3 comprises 15 residues.

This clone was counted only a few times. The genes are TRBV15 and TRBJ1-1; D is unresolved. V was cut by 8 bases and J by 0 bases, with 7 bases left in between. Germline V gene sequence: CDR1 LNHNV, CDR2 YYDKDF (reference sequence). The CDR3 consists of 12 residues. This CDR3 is CATANVNTEAFF. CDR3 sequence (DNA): TGTGCCACCGCTAACGTGAACACTGAAGCTTTCTTT.

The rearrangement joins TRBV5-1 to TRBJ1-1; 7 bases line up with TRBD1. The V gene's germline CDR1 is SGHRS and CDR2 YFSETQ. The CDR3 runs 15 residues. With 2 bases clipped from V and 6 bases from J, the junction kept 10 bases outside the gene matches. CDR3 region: CASSLTQQGTPEAFF. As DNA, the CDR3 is TGCGCCAGCAGCTTAACCCAACAGGGGACCCCTGAAGCTTTCTTT.

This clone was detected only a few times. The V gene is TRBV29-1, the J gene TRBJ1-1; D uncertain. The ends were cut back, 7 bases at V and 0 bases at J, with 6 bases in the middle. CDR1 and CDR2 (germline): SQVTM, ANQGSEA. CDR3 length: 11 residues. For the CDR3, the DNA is TGCAGCGCCACAGTGAACACTGAAGCTTTCTTT. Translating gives CSATVNTEAFF.

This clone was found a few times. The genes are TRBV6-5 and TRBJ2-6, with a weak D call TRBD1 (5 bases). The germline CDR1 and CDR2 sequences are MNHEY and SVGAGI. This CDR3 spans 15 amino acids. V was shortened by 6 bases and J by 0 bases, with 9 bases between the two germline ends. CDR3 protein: CASSFQGSGANVLTF. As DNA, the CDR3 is TGTGCCAGCAGCTTCCAGGGCTCTGGGGCCAACGTCCTGACTTTC.

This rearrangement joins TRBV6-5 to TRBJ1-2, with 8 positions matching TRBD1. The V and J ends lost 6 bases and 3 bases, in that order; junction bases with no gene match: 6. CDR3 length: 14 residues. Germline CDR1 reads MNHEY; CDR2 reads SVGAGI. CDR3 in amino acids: CASSPGTGDYGYTF. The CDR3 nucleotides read TGTGCCAGCAGCCCCGGGACAGGAGACTATGGCTACACCTTC.

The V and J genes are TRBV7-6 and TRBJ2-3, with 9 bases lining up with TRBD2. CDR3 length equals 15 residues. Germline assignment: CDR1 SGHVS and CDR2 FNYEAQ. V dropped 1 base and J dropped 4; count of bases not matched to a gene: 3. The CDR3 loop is CASSLVAGVPDTQYF. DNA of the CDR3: TGTGCCAGCAGCTTAGTAGCGGGAGTTCCAGATACGCAGTATTTT.

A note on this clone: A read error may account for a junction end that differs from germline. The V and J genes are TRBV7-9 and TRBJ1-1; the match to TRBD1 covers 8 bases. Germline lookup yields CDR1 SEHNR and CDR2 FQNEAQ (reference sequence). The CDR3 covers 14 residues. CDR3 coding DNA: TGTACCAGCAGCCCAGGGGGCCTAAACACTGAAGCTTTCTTT. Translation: CTSSPGGLNTEAFF.

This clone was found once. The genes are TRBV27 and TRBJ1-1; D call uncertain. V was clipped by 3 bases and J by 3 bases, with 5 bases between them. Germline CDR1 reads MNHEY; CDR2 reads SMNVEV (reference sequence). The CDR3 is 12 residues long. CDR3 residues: CASSFADTEAFF. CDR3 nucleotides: TGTGCCAGCAGTTTCGCGGACACTGAAGCTTTCTTT.

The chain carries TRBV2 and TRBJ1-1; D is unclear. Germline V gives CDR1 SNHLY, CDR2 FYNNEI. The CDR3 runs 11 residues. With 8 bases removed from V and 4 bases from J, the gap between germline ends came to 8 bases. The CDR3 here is CASRTFTEAFF. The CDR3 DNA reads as TGTGCCAGCCGAACATTCACTGAAGCTTTCTTT.

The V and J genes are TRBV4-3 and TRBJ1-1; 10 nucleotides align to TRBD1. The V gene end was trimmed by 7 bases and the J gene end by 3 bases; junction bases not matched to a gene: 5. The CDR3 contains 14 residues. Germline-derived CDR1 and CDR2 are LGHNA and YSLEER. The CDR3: CASTFDRGHTEAFF. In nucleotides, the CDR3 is TGCGCCAGCACCTTCGACAGGGGGCACACTGAAGCTTTCTTT.

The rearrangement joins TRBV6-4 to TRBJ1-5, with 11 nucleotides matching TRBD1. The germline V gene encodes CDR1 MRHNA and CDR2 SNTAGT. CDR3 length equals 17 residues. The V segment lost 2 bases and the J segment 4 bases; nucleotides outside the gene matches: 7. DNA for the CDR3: TGTGCCAGCAGTGACGGGACAGGGGGATCCCTAAATCAGCCCCAGCATTTT. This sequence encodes CASSDGTGGSLNQPQHF.

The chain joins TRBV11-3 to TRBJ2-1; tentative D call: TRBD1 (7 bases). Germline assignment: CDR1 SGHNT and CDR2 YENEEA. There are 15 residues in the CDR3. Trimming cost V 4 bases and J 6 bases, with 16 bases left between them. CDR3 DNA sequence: TGTGCCAGCAGCTCAGTAGCGGAGGGGGCCAATGAGCAGTTCTTC. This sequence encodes CASSSVAEGANEQFF.

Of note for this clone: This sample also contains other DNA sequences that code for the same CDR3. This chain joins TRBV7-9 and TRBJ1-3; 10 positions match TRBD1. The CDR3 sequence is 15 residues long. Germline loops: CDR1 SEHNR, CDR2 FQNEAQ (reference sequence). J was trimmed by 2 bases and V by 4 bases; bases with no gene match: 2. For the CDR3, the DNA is TGTGCCAGCAGCTCAGACAGGGGGCCTGGAAACACCATATATTTT. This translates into CASSSDRGPGNTIYF. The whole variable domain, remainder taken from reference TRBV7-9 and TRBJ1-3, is DTGVSQNPRHKITKRGQNVTFRCDPISEHNRLYWYRQTLGQGPEFLTYFQNEAQLEKSRLLSDRFSAERPKGSFSTLEIQRTEQGDSAMYLCASSSDRGPGNTIYFGEGSWLTVV.

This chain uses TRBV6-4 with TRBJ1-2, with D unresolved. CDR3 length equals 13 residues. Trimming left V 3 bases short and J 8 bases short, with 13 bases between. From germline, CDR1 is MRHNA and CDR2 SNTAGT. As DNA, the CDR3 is TGTGCCAGCAGTGAGATATTTGGCTCCGGCTACACCTTC. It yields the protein CASSEIFGSGYTF.

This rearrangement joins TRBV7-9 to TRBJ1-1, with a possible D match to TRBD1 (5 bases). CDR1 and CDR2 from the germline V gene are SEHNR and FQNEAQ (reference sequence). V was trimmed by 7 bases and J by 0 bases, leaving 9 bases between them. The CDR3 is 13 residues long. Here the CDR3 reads CASTDRLNTEAFF. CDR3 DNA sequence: TGTGCCAGCACCGACAGACTGAACACTGAAGCTTTCTTT.

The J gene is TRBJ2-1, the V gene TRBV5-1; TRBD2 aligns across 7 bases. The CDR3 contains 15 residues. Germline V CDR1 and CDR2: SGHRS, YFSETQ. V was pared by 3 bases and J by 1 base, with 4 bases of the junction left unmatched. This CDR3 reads CASSSAGESYNEQFF. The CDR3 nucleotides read TGCGCCAGCAGCTCCGCGGGAGAGTCCTACAATGAGCAGTTCTTC. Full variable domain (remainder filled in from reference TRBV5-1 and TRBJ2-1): KAGVTQTPRYLIKTRGQQVTLSCSPISGHRSVSWYQQTPGQGLQFLFEYFSETQRNKGNFPGRFSGRQFSNSRSEMNVSTLELGDSALYLCASSSAGESYNEQFFGPGTRLTVL.